Each of the 22 T cell receptor beta chains below was sequenced from the same sample in a study of response to subunit inactivated influenza vaccine. MiXCR was run by TCRdb on the RT-PCR reads, yielding one entry per CDR3 protein. The sample holds about 310,000 distinct CDR3 sequences, 20% to 25% seen once. Sequencing was performed on PBMCs from blood, taken roughly 20 months after vaccination. These receptors were taken from a man in his fifties or sixties who received an inactivated influenza vaccine.

V gene TRBV28 combines with J gene TRBJ1-1; 9 positions match TRBD1. The CDR3 runs 13 residues. Germline trimming cut 3 bases from V and 10 bases from J; bases unmatched to any gene: 6. CDR1 is MDHEN and CDR2 is SYDVKM in the germline V gene. The CDR3 DNA follows: TGTGCCAGCAGTTTGGGGGACAGGGTAAGAGCTTTCTTT. Translating it yields CASSLGDRVRAFF.

This chain uses TRBV3-1 with TRBJ2-1; 8 bases align to TRBD1. Per germline, CDR1 LGHDT and CDR2 YNNKEL (reference sequence). V gave up 4 bases and J gave up 7 bases; unmatched junction bases: 6. The CDR3 totals 14 residues. CDR3 protein: CASSLGTGANEQFF. CDR3 DNA: TGTGCCAGCAGCCTCGGGACAGGAGCTAATGAGCAGTTCTTC.

There are a few counts of this clonotype. This rearrangement joins TRBV20-1 to TRBJ2-2, with a possible D match to TRBD1 (5 bases). V was pared by 6 bases and J by 7 bases, with 15 bases between. Germline V gene sequence: CDR1 DFQATT, CDR2 SNEGSKA (reference sequence). This CDR3 spans 13 amino acids. The CDR3 loop is CSAEDRHGGELFF. CDR3 in DNA: TGCAGTGCCGAAGACAGACACGGCGGGGAGCTGTTTTTT.

A single count supports this clonotype. The J gene is TRBJ2-2, the V gene TRBV5-5; 13 bases line up with TRBD2. The CDR3 has 16 amino acids. The germline V gene encodes CDR1 SGHKS and CDR2 YYEKEE (reference sequence). Unmatched junction bases numbered 4, after V lost 3 bases and J lost 5 bases. The CDR3 region is CASSSAGLAGTGELFF. CDR3 in DNA: TGTGCCAGCAGCTCGGCGGGACTAGCGGGGACCGGGGAGCTGTTTTTT.

This clonotype was seen a few times. The V gene is TRBV6-1, the J gene TRBJ2-3; a possible D gene is TRBD2 (6 bases). Trimming took off 6 bases at V and 6 bases at J, with 16 bases between the two ends. The germline gives CDR1 MNHNS, CDR2 SASEGT. This CDR3 region has 14 residues. The CDR3 sequence: CASRQPTSSDTQYF. Written as DNA, the CDR3 is TGTGCCAGCAGGCAGCCGACTAGTTCGGATACGCAGTATTTT.

The table lists this clonotype with a few counts. The chain uses TRBV6-2 or TRBV6-3 and TRBJ1-1, with D possibly TRBD1 on 5 matching bases. Trimming took off 2 bases at V and 10 bases at J, with 11 bases between the two ends. Germline CDR1 and CDR2: MNHEY and SVGEGT. This CDR3 has 12 amino acids. The CDR3 DNA follows: TGTGCCAGCAGTTACGGCAGGGTGACAGCTTTCTTT. It encodes CASSYGRVTAFF.

The chain joins TRBV6-1 to TRBJ1-2, with 7 nucleotides matching TRBD1. This CDR3 spans 13 amino acids. V was pared by 6 bases and J by 8 bases, with 9 bases of the junction left unmatched. Per germline, CDR1 MNHNS and CDR2 SASEGT. CDR3 coding DNA: TGTGCCAGCAGCCTAACAGGGGCGGACGGCTACACCTTC. Protein product: CASSLTGADGYTF.

This clonotype was observed a handful of times. The chain has TRBV11-2 and TRBJ2-5, with D perhaps TRBD1 or TRBD2 (5 bases each). Trimming cost V 4 bases and J 2 bases, with 11 bases left between them. The CDR3 covers 14 residues. The germline V gene encodes CDR1 SGHAT and CDR2 FQNNGV. CDR3 bases: TGTGCCAGCAGCTGGGGACGGAGACAAGAGACCCAGTACTTC. It encodes CASSWGRRQETQYF.

This clonotype was seen a handful of times. The rearrangement uses TRBV4-1 and TRBJ1-4; 7 positions agree with TRBD1. Germline CDR1 reads MGHRA; CDR2 reads YSYEKL. The CDR3 consists of 17 residues. J gave up 3 bases and V 2 bases, and 9 bases lay outside the gene matches. The CDR3 region has the DNA TGCGCCAGCAGCCAACCCCGCTACAGGGGTGCTAATGAAAAACTGTTTTTT. It yields the protein CASSQPRYRGANEKLFF.

A note on this clonotype: The CDR3 carries no conserved terminal phenylalanine or tryptophan, so it likely arises from a read error. J is TRBJ1-5 and V is TRBV7-2; D is uncertain. The V end lost 8 bases, the J end lost 0 bases, and 5 bases lay between the germline ends. The germline V gene encodes CDR1 SGHTA and CDR2 FQGNSA. This CDR3 region has 12 residues. The CDR3, as DNA: TGTGCCAGCGGGAATAGCAATCAGCCCCAGCATTCT. This translates into CASGNSNQPQHS.

J is TRBJ2-7 and V is TRBV7-1; no firm D call. TRBV7-1 is assigned to the ORF class and has an uncertain function. Trimming removed 8 bases at V and 6 bases at J, with 17 bases between. This CDR3 comprises 13 residues. CDR3 coding DNA: TGTGCCAGCGGTTCAGTTTGGTTGGGCGAGCAGTACTTC. It translates to CASGSVWLGEQYF.

This clonotype showed up just a few times. In DNA, the CDR3 is TGTGCCAGCAGCCAACCAACTAGCGGGGGGGCAGATACGCAGTATTTT. Translated: CASSQPTSGGADTQYF. The chain uses TRBV4-2 and TRBJ2-3, with 13 bases fitting TRBD2. Germline values: CDR1 LGHNA, CDR2 YNFKEQ. Losses at the gene ends were 2 bases for V and 4 bases for J; bases not matched to a gene: 3. CDR3 length equals 16 residues.

About this clonotype itself: This sequence may be a read error, since a much larger clone differs from it by one base. The J gene is TRBJ1-5, the V gene TRBV20-1, with 7 nucleotides matching TRBD1. Germline CDR1 is DFQATT and CDR2 is SNEGSKA (reference sequence). This CDR3 comprises 15 residues. The CDR3, as DNA: TGCAGTGCTAGATCCCAGGGGGTGTCCAATCAGCCCCAGCGTTTT. This translates into CSARSQGVSNQPQRF.

This clonotype was found many times. The J gene is TRBJ2-3, the V gene TRBV18, with no clear D. CDR3 length: 13 amino acids. V lost 3 bases and J lost 0, with 4 bases in between. Germline values: CDR1 KGHSH, CDR2 LQKENI. The CDR3 protein is CASSPTSTDTQYF. For the CDR3, the DNA is TGTGCCAGCTCACCTACTAGCACAGATACGCAGTATTTT.

This clonotype has just a few counts. CDR3 loop: CASSANRRVNEQFF. CDR3 DNA: TGTGCCAGCAGCGCCAACAGACGCGTCAATGAGCAGTTCTTC. This sequence joins TRBV11-2 and TRBJ2-1; D is unresolved. From germline, CDR1 is SGHAT and CDR2 FQNNGV. With 5 bases removed from V and 6 bases from J, the gap between germline ends came to 14 bases. The CDR3 extends over 14 amino acids.

DNA for the CDR3: TGTGCCAGCAGCTTACCGCACAGGGGGCGGACTGAAGCTTTCTTT. Amino acids: CASSLPHRGRTEAFF. The gene calls are TRBV7-2 and TRBJ1-1; 9 nucleotides agree with TRBD1. J was trimmed by 5 bases and V by 2 bases; bases with no gene match: 6. Germline V gene lookup returns CDR1 SGHTA and CDR2 FQGNSA. The CDR3 length is 15 residues.

This clonotype has just a few counts. J is TRBJ2-6 and V is TRBV19; D is unresolved. Germline-derived CDR1 and CDR2 are LNHDA and SQIVND (reference sequence). CDR3 length: 16 residues. Trimming pared 3 bases from V and 0 bases from J, leaving 9 bases between. The CDR3 nucleotides read TGTGCCAGTAGTATGGATAAGACCTCTGGGGCCAACGTCCTGACTTTC. Its translation is CASSMDKTSGANVLTF.

This clonotype turned up a few times. V is TRBV5-1 and J is TRBJ2-1; 10 bases align to TRBD1. The V segment lost 0 bases and the J segment 4 bases; nucleotides outside the gene matches: 4. Germline CDR1 SGHRS, CDR2 YFSETQ. CDR3 size: 16 residues. The CDR3 bases are TGCGCCAGCAGCTTGGACGCGGACAGGGGGTACAATGAGCAGTTCTTC. Translation: CASSLDADRGYNEQFF.

The table lists this clonotype with many counts. CDR3 residues: CASSQGQGSTDTQYF. The CDR3, as DNA: TGTGCCAGCAGTCAGGGACAGGGAAGCACAGATACGCAGTATTTT. V usage is TRBV25-1 and J usage is TRBJ2-3; 9 bases are a match to TRBD1. CDR3 length: 15 amino acids. CDR1 and CDR2 (germline): MGHDK, SYGVNS. The trim removed 5 bases at V and 0 bases at J, leaving 3 bases unmatched.

Ten or more counts support this clonotype. The J gene is TRBJ2-1, the V gene TRBV11-1; D is uncertain. V lost 5 bases, J lost 6 bases, and 8 bases lay in between. The germline gives CDR1 SGHAT, CDR2 FQDESV (reference sequence). CDR3 length: 12 amino acids. CDR3 DNA sequence: TGTGCCAGCAGCAAATTCTCCAATGAGCAGTTCTTC. This sequence encodes CASSKFSNEQFF.

In its sample, this clonotype is medium-sized. V and J are TRBV7-9 and TRBJ1-6, with a possible D match to TRBD1 (5 bases). The CDR3 has 18 amino acids. CDR1 is SEHNR, CDR2 FQNEAQ, per germline (reference sequence). The V end was cut by 1 base, the J end by 0 bases, with 13 bases between. CDR3 nucleotides: TGTGCCAGCAGCTTAGAGCAGGGCCCGGGCTCCTATAATTCACCCCTCCACTTT. Its translation is CASSLEQGPGSYNSPLHF.

This clonotype was picked up a small number of times. The chain is built from TRBV15 and TRBJ1-4; 7 bases are shared with TRBD1. The CDR3 is 15 residues long. Germline CDR1 LNHNV, CDR2 YYDKDF (reference sequence). The V and J ends lost 1 base and 7 bases, in that order; junction bases with no gene match: 6. DNA of the CDR3: TGTGCCACCAGCAGAGCGACAGGGAGGGGTGAAAAACTGTTTTTT. Protein sequence: CATSRATGRGEKLFF.